This T cell receptor (beta chain) was found in a study of blood T cell repertoires in COVID-19. For the study at large: COVID-19 samples, acute and convalescent, were from the United States, Italy and Spain. T cells, B-cell-depleted T cells, or PBMCs supplied cDNA or gDNA.

Under the authors' procedure: Using reference gene primer amplification, nucleated cell counts were estimated. Clones were read by immunoSEQ multiplex PCR, and TCRdb kept only the in-frame ones, dropping some. That table gives V, J and clone size, and the DNA gave D and trimming. This repertoire shows about 170,000 clones, roughly 83% found once; its top ten account for roughly 2.9%. The CDR3 totals 15 residues. V shed 0 bases and J shed 7 bases, with 13 bases lying between them. Germline CDR1 and CDR2: SGDLS and YYNGEE. The chain is built from TRBV9 and TRBJ2-2; D remains unclear. The sequence was collected from a woman aged 60-75 years with acute or convalescent COVID-19. The sample comprised peripheral blood. The DNA of the CDR3 is TGTGCCAGCAGCGTAGGAGGAATTGACGGCGGGGAGCTGTTTTTT. Translating it yields CASSVGGIDGGELFF. Supplemented by reference TRBV9 and TRBJ2-2, the full variable domain reads DSGVTQTPKHLITATGQRVTLRCSPRSGDLSVYWYQQSLDQGLQFLIQYYNGEERAKGNILERFSAQQFPDLHSELNLSSLELGDSALYFCASSVGGIDGGELFFGEGSRLTVL.